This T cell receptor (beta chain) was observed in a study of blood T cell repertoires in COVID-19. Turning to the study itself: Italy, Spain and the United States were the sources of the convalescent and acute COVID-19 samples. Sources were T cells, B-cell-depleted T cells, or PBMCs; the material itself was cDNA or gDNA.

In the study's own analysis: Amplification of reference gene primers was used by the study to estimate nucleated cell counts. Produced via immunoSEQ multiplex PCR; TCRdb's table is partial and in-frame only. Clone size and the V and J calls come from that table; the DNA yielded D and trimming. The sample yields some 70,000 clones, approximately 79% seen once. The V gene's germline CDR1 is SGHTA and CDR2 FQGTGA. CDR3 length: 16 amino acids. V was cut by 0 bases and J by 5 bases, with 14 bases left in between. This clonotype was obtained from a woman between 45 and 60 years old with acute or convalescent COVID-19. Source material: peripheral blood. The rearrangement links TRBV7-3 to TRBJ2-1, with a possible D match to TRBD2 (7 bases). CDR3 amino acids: CASSLTGASGDNEQFF. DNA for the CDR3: TGTGCCAGCAGCTTAACGGGGGCTAGCGGAGACAATGAGCAGTTCTTC. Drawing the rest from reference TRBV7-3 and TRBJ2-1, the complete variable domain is GAGVSQTPSNKVTEKGKYVELRCDPISGHTALYWYRQSLGQGPEFLIYFQGTGAADDSGLPNDRFFAVRPEGSVSTLKIQRTERGDSAVYLCASSLTGASGDNEQFFGPGTRLTVL.